This T cell receptor beta chain was observed in a study of identical twins. TCRdb used MiXCR to reprocess the 5' RACE reads, holding one entry per CDR3 protein. Altogether 400,000 to 550,000 distinct CDR3 sequences are present, 14% being singletons, with the ten largest covering approximately 0.98%. Germline V gene data show CDR1 as KGHSH and CDR2 as LQKENI. The CDR3 is made up of 12 amino acids. The V end was cut by 3 bases, the J end by 5 bases, with 8 bases between. General study findings and limits: Low generation-probability sequences were in excess among twin-shared out-of-frame alpha sequences. The models gave estimates that fell short of the out-of-frame TCR alpha sharing seen in monozygotic twins.

This clonotype turned up a few times. Its target is unknown. The data were also submitted as part of a second study, on yellow fever vaccine responses in identical twins.

The receptor was isolated from a young woman in good health. The chain couples TRBV18 to TRBJ2-7; TRBD2 might be the D (6 bases). The specimen sequenced was CD4+ T cells sorted from blood. The CDR3 loop is CASSPGGNEQYF. The CDR3 coding sequence is TGTGCCAGCTCACCGGGAGGTAACGAGCAGTACTTC.